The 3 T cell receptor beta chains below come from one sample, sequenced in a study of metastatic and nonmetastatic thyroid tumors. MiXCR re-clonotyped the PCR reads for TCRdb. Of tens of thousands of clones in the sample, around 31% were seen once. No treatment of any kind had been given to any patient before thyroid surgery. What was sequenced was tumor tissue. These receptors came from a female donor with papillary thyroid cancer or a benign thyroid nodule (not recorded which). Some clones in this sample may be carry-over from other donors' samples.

Here the CDR3 reads CASSLPLDGGSYNEQFF. CDR3 sequence (DNA): TGTGCCAGCAGCTTACCCCTTGATGGCGGGTCCTACAATGAGCAGTTCTTC. This chain uses TRBV11-1 with TRBJ2-1; weak D call: TRBD2 (5 bases). The CDR3 loop spans 17 amino acids. V lost 2 bases to trimming and J lost 1 base, with 15 bases between them. Germline V CDR1 and CDR2: SGHAT, FQDESV (reference sequence).

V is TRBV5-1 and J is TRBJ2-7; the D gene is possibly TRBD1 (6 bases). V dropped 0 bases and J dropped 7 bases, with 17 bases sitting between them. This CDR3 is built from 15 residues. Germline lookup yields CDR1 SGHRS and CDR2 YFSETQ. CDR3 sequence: CASSLAGYRAEEQYF. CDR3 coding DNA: TGCGCCAGCAGCTTGGCCGGATACAGGGCGGAAGAGCAGTACTTC. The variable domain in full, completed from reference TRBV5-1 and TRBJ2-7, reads KAGVTQTPRYLIKTRGQQVTLSCSPISGHRSVSWYQQTPGQGLQFLFEYFSETQRNKGNFPGRFSGRQFSNSRSEMNVSTLELGDSALYLCASSLAGYRAEEQYFGPGTRLTVT.

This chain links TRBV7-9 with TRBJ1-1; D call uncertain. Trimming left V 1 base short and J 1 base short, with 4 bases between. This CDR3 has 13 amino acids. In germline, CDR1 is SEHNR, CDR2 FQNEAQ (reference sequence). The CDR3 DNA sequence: TGTGCCAGCAGCTTAGTGGGGAACACTGAAGCTTTCTTT. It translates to CASSLVGNTEAFF.